These 32 T cell receptor beta chains were all obtained from the same sample, sequenced in a study of blood T cells in healthy people across ages. The second PCR ran roughly 6 to 12 cycles with a sample-barcoded 5' primer and J-beta primers. Using its own MiXCR run on the 5' RACE reads, TCRdb lists one record per CDR3 protein. The table has 550,000 to 650,000 distinct CDR3 sequences, approximately 26% seen once. This sample also belongs to another study, concerning T cells of mothers and their children.

Sequences were obtained from blood. The receptors stem from a boy aged 2 to 10 in good health.

The chain links TRBV5-5 to TRBJ2-7; D is unresolved. The V gene lost 3 bases and the J gene lost 6 bases, with 16 bases spanning the gap. CDR1 is SGHKS and CDR2 is YYEKEE in the germline V gene (reference sequence). CDR3 length: 14 amino acids. The CDR3 sequence: CASSSPDLPFEQYF. CDR3 in DNA: TGTGCCAGCAGCTCCCCTGACCTGCCCTTCGAGCAGTACTTC. The full variable domain, rest sourced from reference TRBV5-5 and TRBJ2-7, is DAGVTQSPTHLIKTRGQQVTLRCSPISGHKSVSWYQQVLGQGPQFIFQYYEKEERGRGNFPDRFSARQFPNYSSELNVNALLLGDSALYLCASSSPDLPFEQYFGPGTRLTVT.

This clonotype was observed a few times. The rearrangement joins TRBV7-9 to TRBJ1-1; D is ambiguous. This CDR3 region has 11 residues. V lost 4 bases to trimming and J lost 6 bases, with 6 bases between them. Germline V gives CDR1 SEHNR, CDR2 FQNEAQ (reference sequence). The CDR3 DNA follows: TGTGCCAGCAGCTCAAAGTCTGAAGCTTTCTTT. This sequence encodes CASSSKSEAFF. Combining the CDR3 with reference TRBV7-9 and TRBJ1-1 gives the whole variable domain DTGVSQNPRHKITKRGQNVTFRCDPISEHNRLYWYRQTLGQGPEFLTYFQNEAQLEKSRLLSDRFSAERPKGSFSTLEIQRTEQGDSAMYLCASSSKSEAFFGQGTRLTVV.

J is TRBJ2-6 and V is TRBV12-3 or TRBV12-4, with D unclear. Trimming took off 6 bases at V and 0 bases at J, with 15 bases between the two ends. CDR3 length equals 17 residues. Here the CDR3 DNA reads TGTGCCAGCAGCAAGCTTTCAGAGAGCTCTGGGGCCAACGTCCTGACTTTC. Its translation: CASSKLSESSGANVLTF.

The rearrangement joins TRBV14 to TRBJ2-1; a weak D match, TRBD1 (6 bases). Germline V CDR1 and CDR2: SGHDN, FVKESK. The CDR3 length is 17 residues. V lost 0 bases and J 6 bases, leaving 18 bases between the germline ends. In nucleotides, the CDR3 is TGTGCCAGCAGCCAAGACAACAGGGTAGCCAGGGGCAATGAGCAGTTCTTC. As protein: CASSQDNRVARGNEQFF.

The chain couples TRBV29-1 to TRBJ1-1; unclear D gene. Trimming took 4 bases from V and 0 from J, leaving 12 bases between them. The CDR3 is 14 amino acids. Germline lookup yields CDR1 SQVTM and CDR2 ANQGSEA. CDR3 coding DNA: TGCAGCGTTGTCTCTCGACATTTGAACACTGAAGCTTTCTTT. Protein product: CSVVSRHLNTEAFF.

The J gene is TRBJ1-5, the V gene TRBV15; D may be TRBD1 (6 bases). This CDR3 is 12 amino acids long. CDR1 and CDR2 (germline): LNHNV, YYDKDF (reference sequence). Trimming removed 7 bases at V and 2 bases at J, with 6 bases between. CDR3 in DNA: TGTGCCACCACAGGGGGCAATCAGCCCCAGCATTTT. It is translated as CATTGGNQPQHF.

The V and J genes are TRBV29-1 and TRBJ1-2, with 7 bases that match TRBD1. The CDR3 runs to 13 residues. Trimming removed 6 bases from V and 4 bases from J; junction bases left unmatched: 8. Germline assignment: CDR1 SQVTM and CDR2 ANQGSEA. CDR3 sequence reads: CSVPTGDRYGYTF. CDR3 bases: TGCAGCGTCCCCACAGGGGATCGCTATGGCTACACCTTC.

The chain links TRBV2 to TRBJ1-1; D is unclear. From germline, CDR1 is SNHLY and CDR2 FYNNEI. The CDR3 runs 13 residues. Trimming pared 8 bases from V and 1 base from J, leaving 11 bases between. The CDR3: CASGGLRNTEAFF. The CDR3, as DNA: TGTGCCAGCGGCGGACTGAGGAACACTGAAGCTTTCTTT.

The chain has TRBV6-5 and TRBJ1-1, with D perhaps TRBD1 (6 bases). The germline CDR1 and CDR2 sequences are MNHEY and SVGAGI. V lost 3 bases and J 0 bases, leaving 8 bases between the germline ends. This CDR3 contains 14 residues. This CDR3 reads CASSYEGVNTEAFF. Written as DNA, the CDR3 is TGTGCCAGCAGTTATGAGGGGGTGAACACTGAAGCTTTCTTT.

This chain uses TRBV24-1 with TRBJ2-5; D is uncertain. The end of the DNA is better explained by TRBJ2-7, so the J call may be wrong. Germline CDR1 is KGHDR and CDR2 is SFDVKD. The CDR3 contains 12 residues. CDR3 sequence (DNA): TGTGCCACCAGAAGGGTGGGCTACGAGCAGTACTTC. It specifies CATRRVGYEQYF.

The chain employs TRBV3-1 and TRBJ2-5; D unclear. This CDR3 has 13 amino acids. Per the germline V gene, CDR1 is LGHDT and CDR2 is YNNKEL (reference sequence). Trimming stripped 4 bases from V and 5 bases from J, with 11 bases between. CDR3 sequence reads: CASSRTTRETQYF. CDR3 nucleotides: TGTGCCAGCAGCCGCACGACGCGGGAGACCCAGTACTTC.

This clonotype has more than one count but fewer than ten. The rearrangement joins TRBV20-1 to TRBJ1-4; the D is unclear. Germline assignment: CDR1 DFQATT and CDR2 SNEGSKA (reference sequence). The CDR3 has 13 residues. V was trimmed by 3 bases and J by 0 bases, leaving 5 bases between them. The CDR3 DNA reads TGCAGTGCTAGGCATGCAACTAATGAAAAACTGTTTTTT. It translates to CSARHATNEKLFF.

The chain links TRBV13 to TRBJ2-5; 8 positions agree with TRBD2. Near its end, the DNA agrees better with TRBJ2-1, so the J call may be wrong. The CDR3 covers 17 residues. Per germline, CDR1 PRHDT and CDR2 FYEKMQ (reference sequence). The DNA for the CDR3 is TGTGCCAGCAGCTTATCCCCCGGGCGGGGGGACTACAATGAGCAGTTCTTC. It yields the protein CASSLSPGRGDYNEQFF.

In this sample, this clonotype turned up a few times. The chain employs TRBV12-3 or TRBV12-4 and TRBJ1-5; weak D call: TRBD1 (5 bases). V shed 6 bases and J shed 4 bases, with 13 bases lying between them. The CDR3 loop spans 14 amino acids. The CDR3 DNA sequence: TGTGCCAGCAGCCGGGGACGGTGGAATCAGCCCCAGCATTTT. Protein: CASSRGRWNQPQHF.

Regarding this clonotype: An end of the junction differs from the germline gene, which may be a read error. The chain couples TRBV7-9 to TRBJ1-4; tentatively, D is TRBD1 (5 bases). The CDR3 totals 14 residues. Germline CDR1 SEHNR, CDR2 FQNEAQ (reference sequence). The CDR3 coding sequence is TGTGCCGGCAGCTCCCGACAGAGCCGGGAAAAACTGTTTTTT. Amino acids: CAGSSRQSREKLFF. The complete variable domain, with remaining parts taken from reference TRBV7-9 and TRBJ1-4, reads DTGVSQNPRHKITKRGQNVTFRCDPISEHNRLYWYRQTLGQGPEFLTYFQNEAQLEKSRLLSDRFSAERPKGSFSTLEIQRTEQGDSAMYLCAGSSRQSREKLFFGSGTQLSVL.

About this clonotype: At one end, the junction sequence differs from germline, possibly due to a read error. V is TRBV27 and J is TRBJ2-5, with unresolved D. The J call is doubtful: the DNA matches TRBJ2-1 better. The germline CDR1 and CDR2 sequences are MNHEY and SMNVEV (reference sequence). CDR3 length: 14 residues. The CDR3 DNA is TGTGCCAGCAGGGTTCCCAGCTCGGGCAATAAGCAGTTCTTC. This encodes CASRVPSSGNKQFF.

The chain joins TRBV18 to TRBJ1-3; TRBD1 is a possible D gene (5 bases). Trimming cost V 2 bases and J 0 bases, with 11 bases left between them. CDR1 is KGHSH and CDR2 is LQKENI in the germline V gene. This CDR3 has 16 residues. CDR3 loop: CASSPGGANSGNTIYF. CDR3 sequence (DNA): TGTGCCAGCTCACCAGGAGGGGCGAACTCTGGAAACACCATATATTTT.

This clonotype appeared a few times. The CDR3 sequence is CASSSVPGQNTGELFF. As DNA, the CDR3 is TGTGCCAGCAGTTCTGTACCGGGACAGAACACCGGGGAGCTGTTTTTT. The rearrangement uses TRBV12-3 or TRBV12-4 and TRBJ2-2, with a possible D match to TRBD1 (6 bases). V lost 4 bases to trimming and J lost 1 base, with 13 bases between them. This CDR3 comprises 16 residues.

The sample holds a few counts of this clonotype. V is TRBV15 and J is TRBJ2-5; D is possibly TRBD1 or TRBD2 (5 bases each). The DNA matches TRBJ2-7 better at its end, which makes the J call doubtful. CDR1 LNHNV and CDR2 YYDKDF come from the germline V gene (reference sequence). The CDR3 extends over 15 amino acids. The CDR3 DNA reads as TGTGCCACCAGCAGAGAGCCCGAGGGGTCCTACGAGCAGTACTTC. This sequence encodes CATSREPEGSYEQYF.

This clonotype was observed a handful of times. This chain joins TRBV29-1 and TRBJ2-7; D is undetermined. The length of the CDR3 is 15 residues. Germline-derived CDR1 and CDR2 are SQVTM and ANQGSEA. CDR3 residues: CTLRPSQPRSYEQYF. In DNA form, the CDR3 reads TGCACCTTGCGACCCAGTCAACCAAGGTCCTACGAGCAGTACTTC.

This clonotype has only a few counts. The rearrangement uses TRBV2 and TRBJ1-1; no clear D gene. The CDR3 covers 14 residues. Deletions cut 6 bases from V and 1 base from J, with 12 bases between. From germline, CDR1 is SNHLY and CDR2 FYNNEI. The CDR3 sequence: CASRGVGENTEAFF. The CDR3 coding sequence is TGTGCCAGCAGGGGAGTAGGAGAGAACACTGAAGCTTTCTTT. Drawing the rest from reference TRBV2 and TRBJ1-1, the complete variable domain is EPEVTQTPSHQVTQMGQEVILRCVPISNHLYFYWYRQILGQKVEFLVSFYNNEISEKSEIFDDQFSVERPDGSNFTLKIRSTKLEDSAMYFCASRGVGENTEAFFGQGTRLTVV.

The rearrangement links TRBV5-4 to TRBJ2-2; D uncertain. The CDR3 has 14 residues. Germline CDR1 is SGHNT and CDR2 is YYREEE (reference sequence). V lost 1 base, J lost 2 bases, and 6 bases lay in between. The CDR3 DNA follows: TGTGCCAGCAGCTTGAGTTTTAACACCGGGGAGCTGTTTTTT. Its translation is CASSLSFNTGELFF.

This clonotype was counted between two and nine times. This sequence joins TRBV6-6 and TRBJ2-2; D is possibly TRBD1 or TRBD2 (5 bases each). This CDR3 region has 16 residues. Between the trimmed V and J ends, which lost 4 bases and 6 bases, there was a span of 18 bases. CDR1 MNHNY and CDR2 SVGAGI come from the germline V gene (reference sequence). Here the CDR3 reads CASSSRGAFRAGELFF. As DNA, the CDR3 is TGTGCCAGCAGTTCCCGGGGAGCCTTCAGGGCCGGGGAGCTGTTTTTT.

The chain couples TRBV6-2 or TRBV6-3 to TRBJ2-5, with 10 bases fitting TRBD2. Trimming removed 4 bases from V and 12 bases from J; junction bases left unmatched: 2. CDR1 is MNHEY, CDR2 SVGEGT, per germline. CDR3 length: 11 amino acids. The CDR3 DNA reads TGTGCCAGCAGTTCCGGACTAGCGGAGTACTTC. It is translated as CASSSGLAEYF.

This clonotype was counted only a few times. The V gene is TRBV7-2, the J gene TRBJ1-2, with a weak D call TRBD1 (6 bases). The CDR3 is 16 amino acids. Trimming cost V 1 base and J 6 bases, with 18 bases left between them. Germline-derived CDR1 and CDR2 are SGHTA and FQGNSA. The DNA of the CDR3 is TGTGCCAGCAGCTTAGAAGCGGCGGGGGCGCCCCATGGCTACACCTTC. It is translated as CASSLEAAGAPHGYTF.

The chain employs TRBV20-1 and TRBJ2-5, with a weak D call TRBD1 (6 bases). Per the germline V gene, CDR1 is DFQATT and CDR2 is SNEGSKA (reference sequence). The V end lost 4 bases, the J end lost 2 bases, and 17 bases lay between the germline ends. The CDR3 consists of 15 residues. The CDR3 sequence: CSAKGDPRWQETQYF. CDR3 DNA sequence: TGCAGTGCTAAGGGGGACCCCCGTTGGCAAGAGACCCAGTACTTC.

DNA of the CDR3: TGTGCCAGCTCACAGGGGGGGGCGTCCGACTACGAGCAGTACTTC. Amino acids: CASSQGGASDYEQYF. The V call is TRBV18, the J call TRBJ2-7, with D maybe TRBD2 (7 bases). Germline loops: CDR1 KGHSH, CDR2 LQKENI. The CDR3 loop spans 15 amino acids. Trimming pared 4 bases from V and 3 bases from J, leaving 16 bases between.

The chain couples TRBV7-3 to TRBJ2-1; 7 nucleotides agree with TRBD2. The CDR3 has 16 amino acids. Germline values: CDR1 SGHTA, CDR2 FQGTGA. The J segment lost 1 base and the V segment lost 5 bases, leaving 8 bases of the junction unmatched. The CDR3 DNA reads as TGTGCCAGCAGCCCCCGAGCGGGGCGATCCTACAATGAGCAGTTCTTC. Translated, it gives CASSPRAGRSYNEQFF. Using reference TRBV7-3 and TRBJ2-1 for the parts outside the CDR3, the full variable domain is GAGVSQTPSNKVTEKGKYVELRCDPISGHTALYWYRQSLGQGPEFLIYFQGTGAADDSGLPNDRFFAVRPEGSVSTLKIQRTERGDSAVYLCASSPRAGRSYNEQFFGPGTRLTVL.

This clonotype was counted ten times or more. The chain joins TRBV4-3 to TRBJ2-4, with D perhaps TRBD2 (6 bases). CDR1 is LGHNA and CDR2 is YSLEER in the germline V gene. CDR3 size: 13 residues. The V end lost 6 bases, the J end lost 5 bases, and 11 bases lay between the germline ends. The chain's CDR3 is CASSRSGENIQYF. In DNA form, the CDR3 reads TGCGCCAGCAGTAGATCGGGGGAAAACATTCAGTACTTC.

CDR3 DNA sequence: TGTGCCAGCAGTTACTCCCATAGGGGTACAGATACGCAGTATTTT. As protein: CASSYSHRGTDTQYF. The genes are TRBV6-5 and TRBJ2-3; D may be TRBD1 (5 bases). V was cut by 0 bases and J by 3 bases, with 10 bases left in between. The CDR3 is made up of 15 amino acids. CDR1 and CDR2 from the germline V gene are MNHEY and SVGAGI.

V and J are TRBV6-5 and TRBJ1-5; D gene ambiguous. Trimming removed 6 bases at V and 3 bases at J, with 6 bases between. CDR1 is MNHEY and CDR2 is SVGAGI in the germline V gene. This CDR3 has 12 residues. CDR3 protein: CASSGLNQPQHF. The CDR3 DNA reads TGTGCCAGCAGCGGACTCAATCAGCCCCAGCATTTT.

This clonotype was seen a few times. The CDR3 does not close with the conserved phenylalanine or tryptophan, likely indicating a read error. In DNA form, the CDR3 reads TGTGCCAGTAGTATTGGCTGGGACTTGGACTATGGCTACACCCTC. Residues: CASSIGWDLDYGYTL. This chain uses TRBV19 with TRBJ1-2; D is perhaps TRBD1 (5 bases). CDR1 is LNHDA and CDR2 is SQIVND in the germline V gene (reference sequence). The CDR3 is 15 amino acids. The V end was cut by 3 bases, the J end by 3 bases, with 14 bases between.